Each of the 4 T cell receptor beta chains below was sequenced from the same sample in a study of beta chain features in type 1 diabetes. Expressed TCRB transcripts were sequenced because the isolated RNA had all been reverse transcribed beforehand. Assay: immunoSEQ multiplex PCR; the TCRdb copy retains only in-frame clones and omits some. Of 680,000 or so clones listed, about 14% are singletons. Sequenced input: naive CD4+ T cells from blood. All receptors derive from a man younger than 35 in good health.

There are a few counts of this clone. The CDR3 DNA sequence: TGTGCCAGTACAGGGAACCCGCCTTACGAGCAGTACTTC. Translating it yields CASTGNPPYEQYF. This chain links TRBV28 with TRBJ2-7, with a possible D match to TRBD1 (6 bases). The CDR3 length is 13 residues. V gave up 9 bases and J gave up 4 bases, with 16 bases separating them. Germline CDR1 reads MDHEN; CDR2 reads SYDVKM.

The chain couples TRBV27 to TRBJ2-4; TRBD1 might be the D (6 bases). The CDR3 covers 16 residues. V lost 6 bases and J lost 0, with 15 bases in between. Germline V gene lookup returns CDR1 MNHEY and CDR2 SMNVEV (reference sequence). CDR3 in DNA: TGTGCCAGCAGCCCAGGGGCTATGGGAGCCAAAAACATTCAGTACTTC. It translates to CASSPGAMGAKNIQYF.

The CDR3 nucleotides are TGCGCCAGCAGCCAAGGGGGGACAGGGAACTATGGCTACACCTTC. As protein: CASSQGGTGNYGYTF. The V and J genes are TRBV4-3 and TRBJ1-2; 9 nucleotides align to TRBD1. Germline V gives CDR1 LGHNA, CDR2 YSLEER. Trimming took 1 base from V and 2 from J; bases not matched to a gene: 2. The CDR3 totals 15 residues.

The chain combines TRBV4-2 with TRBJ1-5, with D hard to call. The CDR3 length is 14 residues. Germline lookup yields CDR1 LGHNA and CDR2 YNFKEQ. Deletions cut 1 base from V and 13 bases from J, with 17 bases between. This chain's CDR3 is CASSQGSRSPMQHF. The CDR3 bases are TGTGCCAGCAGCCAAGGGTCCCGAAGTCCTATGCAGCATTTT.